The rows below give T cell receptor beta chains drawn from one sample of a study of beta chain features in type 1 diabetes. Assay used: immunoSEQ multiplex PCR; TCRdb lists only in-frame clones, some missing. The sample has a few hundred thousand clones; 25% to 35% are singletons. Input material: central memory CD4+ T cells from blood. All receptors come from a young man in good health. The CDR3 runs from the conserved cysteine through the conserved F or W. The D gene is left open where the match is weak. The size entry is marked missing in some rows and otherwise reads once, few, many or a size class.

v_call	j_call	d_call	clone_size	cdr3_nt	cdr3_aa
TRBV15	TRBJ2-3	TRBD1	few	TGTGCCACCAGCAGAGCAGACAGGGCCGATACGCAGTATTTT	CATSRADRADTQYF
TRBV12-5	TRBJ2-7	NA	NA	TGTGCTAGTGGTTTGTGGCGGAACTACTACGAGCAGTACTTC	CASGLWRNYYEQYF
TRBV10-3	TRBJ2-1	NA	many	TGTGCCTCCGGGGACACCCAGGACAATGAGCAGTTCTTC	CASGDTQDNEQFF
TRBV11-3	TRBJ2-1	NA	NA	TGTGCCAGCAGCGGGAGTACCTACAATGAGCAGTTCTTC	CASSGSTYNEQFF
TRBV19	TRBJ2-3	NA	NA	TGTGCCAGTACCCCGGACAGTACAGATACGCAGTATTTT	CASTPDSTDTQYF
TRBV30	TRBJ1-1	NA	NA	TGTGCCTGGAGTGGACCAGGGATGAACACTGAAGCTTTCTTT	CAWSGPGMNTEAFF
TRBV4-2	TRBJ1-4	NA	few	TGTGCCAGCAGCCAGGGCCGCGGGAATGAAAAACTGTTTTTT	CASSQGRGNEKLFF
TRBV2	TRBJ1-2	NA	NA	TGTGCCAGCAGTGGGAGTTCCCACTATGGCTACACCTTC	CASSGSSHYGYTF
TRBV5-4	TRBJ2-7	NA	NA	TGTGCCAGCAGCTTGGACCCGGGCGGGGAGCAGTACTTC	CASSLDPGGEQYF
TRBV6-1	TRBJ2-5	TRBD1	few	TGTGCCAGCACCTCAGGACAGGGTATACCAACCCAGTACTTC	CASTSGQGIPTQYF
TRBV28	TRBJ1-2	NA	few	TGTGCCAGCAGCACAATCAGGACCGGCTATGGCTACACCTTC	CASSTIRTGYGYTF
TRBV5-4	TRBJ2-7	NA	NA	TGTGCCAGCAGCTTGGCACCAGGAAACTCCTACGAGCAGTACTTC	CASSLAPGNSYEQYF
TRBV29-1	TRBJ2-1	TRBD2	few	TGCAGCGTGGGGGGGTCTAGCGAGAGCTCCTACAATGAGCAGTTCTTC	CSVGGSSESSYNEQFF
TRBV15	TRBJ2-1	NA	NA	TGTGCCACCAGCAGGGCCTTTGATGAGCAGTTCTTC	CATSRAFDEQFF
TRBV7-2	TRBJ2-1	TRBD1	NA	TGTGCCAGCAGCAATACAGGGGTCAATGAGCAGTTCTTC	CASSNTGVNEQFF
TRBV9	TRBJ2-5	NA	NA	TGTGCCAGCAGCCCCACGGGGAGCAACCAAGAGACCCAGTACTTC	CASSPTGSNQETQYF
TRBV7-9	TRBJ2-1	NA	NA	TGTGCCAGCAGCGCGACTAGCTACAATGAGCAGTTCTTC	CASSATSYNEQFF
TRBV5-6	TRBJ2-1	NA	many	TGTGCCAGCAGCTTGGCGGGCAATGAGCAGTTCTTC	CASSLAGNEQFF
TRBV7-2	TRBJ2-1	TRBD2	few	TGTGCCAGCAGCTTATGGGCGGGAGGAGACAATGAGCAGTTCTTC	CASSLWAGGDNEQFF
TRBV7-8	TRBJ1-2	TRBD1	NA	TGTGCCAGCAGCTTATCTCCCGGACAGGGACGAGGCTACACCTTC	CASSLSPGQGRGYTF
TRBV29-1	TRBJ1-5	TRBD1	few	TGCAGCGTTGCAGGGGGCGGAGGTCAGCCCCAGCATTTT	CSVAGGGGQPQHF
TRBV30	TRBJ2-5	NA	NA	TGTGCCTGGAGTCCGGTCCAAGAGACCCAGTACTTC	CAWSPVQETQYF
TRBV7-2	TRBJ2-7	NA	few	TGTGCCAGCAGCTTAGGACTACAATCCTACGAGCAGTACTTC	CASSLGLQSYEQYF
TRBV7-8	TRBJ2-3	TRBD2	NA	TGTGCCAGCAGCTTAGCCGGCGGGGGTAGCACAGATACGCAGTATTTT	CASSLAGGGSTDTQYF
TRBV18	TRBJ2-3	TRBD2	NA	TGTGCCAGCTCACCACCTAGCGGGAGCGCCAGGGGCACAGATACGCAGTATTTT	CASSPPSGSARGTDTQYF
TRBV18	TRBJ2-2	TRBD1	NA	TGTGCCAGCTCACCTAAGGAGACAGGGGGATCCGGGGAGCTGTTTTTT	CASSPKETGGSGELFF
TRBV5-4	TRBJ2-5	NA	few	TGTGCCAGCAGTCACCCCCGGCGGGGTGCCGAGACCCAGTACTTC	CASSHPRRGAETQYF
TRBV5-1	TRBJ1-4	NA	few	TGCGCCAGCAGCACCGGACGGACAACTAATGAAAAACTGTTTTTT	CASSTGRTTNEKLFF
TRBV29-1	TRBJ1-4	TRBD1	NA	TGCAGCGCGTACTCCGGGACAGCTAATGAAAAACTGTTTTTT	CSAYSGTANEKLFF
TRBV7-2	TRBJ2-1	NA	NA	TGTGCCAGCAGCCCCGTGCGGACCTCAACTGAGCAGTTCTTC	CASSPVRTSTEQFF
TRBV7-8	TRBJ2-7	TRBD1	NA	TGTGCCAGCAGCTTAGCCGACAGGGGGTACACCTACGAGCAGTACTTC	CASSLADRGYTYEQYF
TRBV5-6	TRBJ1-5	NA	NA	TGTGCCAGCAGCTGGGGCCAGGTAGGGAATCAGCCCCAGCATTTT	CASSWGQVGNQPQHF
TRBV6-5	TRBJ2-7	NA	many	TGTGCCAGCAGCCCGATCACAGGGACCGCCTACGAGCAGTACTTC	CASSPITGTAYEQYF
TRBV19	TRBJ2-7	NA	NA	TGTGCCAGTAGTATAAAGAGCCTCTACGAGCAGTACTTC	CASSIKSLYEQYF
TRBV10-3	TRBJ2-2	NA	few	TGTGCCATCAGTGAGCCCGTAGGGGAGCTGTTTTTT	CAISEPVGELFF
TRBV7-7	TRBJ2-3	TRBD2	NA	TGTGCCAGCAGCGTGGGACTAGCGAGAAACACAGATACGCAGTATTTT	CASSVGLARNTDTQYF
TRBV16	TRBJ1-3	NA	few	TGTGCCAGCAGCCAACAAACAGGGAACTCTGGAAACACCATATATTTT	CASSQQTGNSGNTIYF
TRBV7-9	TRBJ2-1	TRBD2	many	TGTGCCAGCAGCCCCCGGGGACTACCCTCCTACAATGAGCAGTTCTTC	CASSPRGLPSYNEQFF
TRBV11-2	TRBJ2-7	NA	few	TGTGCCAGCAGCTCACACTCCGAGCAGTACTTC	CASSSHSEQYF
TRBV7-2	TRBJ2-3	NA	few	TGTGCCAGCAGCTTCCGAGCTAGCGGCACAGATACGCAGTATTTT	CASSFRASGTDTQYF
TRBV11-2	TRBJ2-1	TRBD1	few	TGTGCCAGCAGCCAGGGACAGGCATCCTACAATGAGCAGTTCTTC	CASSQGQASYNEQFF